These 3 T cell receptor beta chains share one sample of origin, sequenced in a study of blood T cell repertoires in COVID-19. Produced via immunoSEQ multiplex PCR; TCRdb's table is partial and in-frame only. Here the sample spans 180,000 or so clones, 80% to 85% being singletons. The sequencing input was PBMCs or T cells enriched from blood (not recorded which). The origin of the receptors is a woman aged 60-70 years who had recovered from COVID-19.

The chain has TRBV11-2 and TRBJ2-7, with 8 bases identical to TRBD1. The CDR3 runs to 15 residues. With V trimmed by 3 bases and J by 2 bases, 6 bases remained unmatched. Germline CDR1 SGHAT, CDR2 FQNNGV. The CDR3 DNA is TGTGCCAGCAGCTTTGTAGGGACAGGAGCCTACGAGCAGTACTTC. Protein product: CASSFVGTGAYEQYF.

The chain carries TRBV27 and TRBJ2-2, with 7 bases fitting TRBD1. From germline, CDR1 is MNHEY and CDR2 SMNVEV (reference sequence). Trimming removed 5 bases from V and 5 bases from J; junction bases left unmatched: 14. The length of the CDR3 is 17 residues. CDR3 coding DNA: TGTGCCAGCAGTCGTCTGACAGGGACAACCGAGACCGGGGAGCTGTTTTTT. This translates into CASSRLTGTTETGELFF.

A note on this clone: Other DNA variants within this sample encode the same CDR3. This chain uses TRBV2 with TRBJ2-7; no firm D call. The V gene's germline CDR1 is SNHLY and CDR2 FYNNEI. V gave up 4 bases and J gave up 1 base, with 8 bases separating them. The CDR3 contains 13 residues. The CDR3 protein is CASSGLRSYEQYF. The CDR3 nucleotides are TGTGCCAGCAGTGGACTTCGGTCCTACGAGCAGTACTTC.